These 7 T cell receptor beta chains came from one sample sequenced in a study of blood T cells in healthy people across ages. The use of a sample-barcoded 5' primer and a J-beta primer mix characterized a second PCR of roughly 6 to 11 cycles. TCRdb used MiXCR to reprocess the 5' RACE reads, holding one entry per CDR3 protein. The sample has roughly 800,000 distinct CDR3 sequences, around a quarter seen once; the top ten hold roughly 3.8%. This same sample was also taken into another study, of T cells of mothers and their children.

Sequencing was carried out using blood. These receptor sequences come from a boy aged 10-17 years in good health.

This clonotype was counted between two and nine times. V gene TRBV6-2 or TRBV6-3 combines with J gene TRBJ2-7; possible D gene TRBD1, 6 bases. Germline V lookup: CDR1 MNHEY, CDR2 SVGEGT. The CDR3 spans 13 residues. The ends were cut back, 2 bases at V and 6 bases at J, with 11 bases in the middle. CDR3 protein: CASSYGGSVEQYF. CDR3 DNA sequence: TGTGCCAGCAGTTACGGGGGCTCTGTCGAGCAGTACTTC.

In the case of this clonotype: A read error may produce the germline difference seen at one junction end. The gene calls are TRBV28 and TRBJ2-1; no reliable D call. This CDR3 is 12 amino acids long. Per the germline V gene, CDR1 is MDHEN and CDR2 is SYDVKM. The CDR3, as DNA: TGCGCCAGCAGTTCAGACTGGGTCGAGCAGTTCTTC. Protein product: CASSSDWVEQFF.

The CDR3 bases are TGCAGCGTTGAGCAGGGAAACTCTGGAAACACCATATATTTT. Translation gives CSVEQGNSGNTIYF. The rearrangement links TRBV29-1 to TRBJ1-3; tentatively, D is TRBD1 (5 bases). The germline V gene has CDR1 SQVTM and CDR2 ANQGSEA. There are 14 residues in the CDR3. The V gene lost 3 bases and the J gene lost 0 bases, with 9 bases spanning the gap.

This clonotype was seen a handful of times. V is TRBV7-9 and J is TRBJ2-5, with a tentative D call TRBD1 (6 bases). Germline V gene data show CDR1 as SEHNR and CDR2 as FQNEAQ (reference sequence). The CDR3 contains 13 residues. V lost 5 bases, J lost 2 bases, and 9 bases lay in between. The CDR3 DNA follows: TGTGCCAGCAGCCCAGGGGAGCAAGAGACCCAGTACTTC. Protein product: CASSPGEQETQYF.

The chain recombines TRBV5-1 with TRBJ2-5; D gene uncertain. The germline V gene has CDR1 SGHRS and CDR2 YFSETQ. Trimming stripped 0 bases from V and 11 bases from J, with 8 bases between. The CDR3 is 11 amino acids. The CDR3 DNA sequence: TGCGCCAGCAGCTTGGTAGGACGGCAGTACTTC. Protein product: CASSLVGRQYF.

The chain recombines TRBV28 with TRBJ2-5; D is undetermined. V lost 10 bases and J 0 bases, leaving 12 bases between the germline ends. There are 13 residues in the CDR3. The germline V gene has CDR1 MDHEN and CDR2 SYDVKM. The CDR3 bases are TGTGCCATCATGCATATAAACCAAGAGACCCAGTACTTC. It translates to CAIMHINQETQYF. Full variable domain (remainder filled in from reference TRBV28 and TRBJ2-5): DVKVTQSSRYLVKRTGEKVFLECVQDMDHENMFWYRQDPGLGLRLIYFSYDVKMKEKGDIPEGYSVSREKKERFSLILESASTNQTSMYLCAIMHINQETQYFGPGTRLLVL.

This clonotype was counted ten times or more. The chain joins TRBV2 to TRBJ2-5; D gene ambiguous. This CDR3 has 13 amino acids. The V end was cut by 3 bases, the J end by 5 bases, with 10 bases between. Germline V lookup: CDR1 SNHLY, CDR2 FYNNEI. CDR3 sequence: CASSDHTRETQYF. The CDR3 DNA reads TGTGCCAGCAGTGACCATACCAGGGAGACCCAGTACTTC.